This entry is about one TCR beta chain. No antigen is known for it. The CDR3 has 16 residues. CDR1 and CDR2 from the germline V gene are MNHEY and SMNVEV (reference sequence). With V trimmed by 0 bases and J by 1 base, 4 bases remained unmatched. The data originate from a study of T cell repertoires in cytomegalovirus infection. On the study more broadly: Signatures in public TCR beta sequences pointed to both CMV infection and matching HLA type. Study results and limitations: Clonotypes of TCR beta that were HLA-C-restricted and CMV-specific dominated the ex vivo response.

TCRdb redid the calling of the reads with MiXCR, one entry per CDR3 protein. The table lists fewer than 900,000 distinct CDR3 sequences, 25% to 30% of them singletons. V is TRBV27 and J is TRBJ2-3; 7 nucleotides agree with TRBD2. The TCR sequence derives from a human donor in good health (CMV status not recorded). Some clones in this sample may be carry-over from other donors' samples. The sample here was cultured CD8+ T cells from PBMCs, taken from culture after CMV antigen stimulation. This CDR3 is CASSLSQGGGTDTQYF. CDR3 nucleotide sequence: TGTGCCAGCAGTTTATCCCAGGGAGGGGGCACAGATACGCAGTATTTT.